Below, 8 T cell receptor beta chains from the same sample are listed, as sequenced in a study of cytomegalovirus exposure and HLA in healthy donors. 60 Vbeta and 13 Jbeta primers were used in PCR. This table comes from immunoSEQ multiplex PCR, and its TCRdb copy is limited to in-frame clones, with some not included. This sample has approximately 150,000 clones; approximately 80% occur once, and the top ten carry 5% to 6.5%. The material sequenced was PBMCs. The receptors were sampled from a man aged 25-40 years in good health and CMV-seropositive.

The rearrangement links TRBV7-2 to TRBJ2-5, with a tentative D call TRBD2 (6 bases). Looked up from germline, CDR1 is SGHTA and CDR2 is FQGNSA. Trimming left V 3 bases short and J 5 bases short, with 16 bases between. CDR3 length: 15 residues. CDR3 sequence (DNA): TGTGCCAGCAGCTTCTTGGTCGGGAGATGGGAGACCCAGTACTTC. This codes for CASSFLVGRWETQYF.

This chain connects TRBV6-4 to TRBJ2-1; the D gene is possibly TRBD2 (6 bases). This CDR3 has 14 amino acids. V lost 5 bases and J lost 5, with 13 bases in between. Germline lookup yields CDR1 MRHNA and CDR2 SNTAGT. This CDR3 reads CASSPGGDDNEQFF. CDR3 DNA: TGTGCCAGCAGTCCGGGCGGGGACGACAATGAGCAGTTCTTC.

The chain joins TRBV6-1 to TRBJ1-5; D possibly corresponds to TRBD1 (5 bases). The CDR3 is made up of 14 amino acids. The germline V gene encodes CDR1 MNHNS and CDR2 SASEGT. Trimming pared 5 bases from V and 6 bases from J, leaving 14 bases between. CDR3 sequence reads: CASSITGRSQPQHF. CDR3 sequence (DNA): TGTGCCAGCAGTATTACAGGAAGGAGTCAGCCCCAGCATTTT.

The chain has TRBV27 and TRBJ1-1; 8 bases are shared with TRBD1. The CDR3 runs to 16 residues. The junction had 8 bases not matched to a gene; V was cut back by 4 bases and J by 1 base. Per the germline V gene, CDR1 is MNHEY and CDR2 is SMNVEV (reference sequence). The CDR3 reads CASSSRTGMGNTEAFF. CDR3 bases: TGTGCCAGCAGTTCCCGGACAGGGATGGGGAACACTGAAGCTTTCTTT.

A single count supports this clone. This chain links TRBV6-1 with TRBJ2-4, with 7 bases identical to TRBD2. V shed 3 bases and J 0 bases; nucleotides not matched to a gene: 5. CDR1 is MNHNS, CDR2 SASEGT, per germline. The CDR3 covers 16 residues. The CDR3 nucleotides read TGTGCCAGCAGTGACTATAGCGGGCTAGCCAAAAACATTCAGTACTTC. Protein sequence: CASSDYSGLAKNIQYF.

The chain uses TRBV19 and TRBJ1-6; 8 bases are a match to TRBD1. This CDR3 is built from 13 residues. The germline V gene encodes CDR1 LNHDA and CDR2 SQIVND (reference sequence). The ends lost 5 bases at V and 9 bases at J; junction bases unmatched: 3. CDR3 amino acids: CASSWTGSSPLHF. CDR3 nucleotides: TGTGCCAGTAGTTGGACAGGGTCTTCACCCCTCCACTTT.

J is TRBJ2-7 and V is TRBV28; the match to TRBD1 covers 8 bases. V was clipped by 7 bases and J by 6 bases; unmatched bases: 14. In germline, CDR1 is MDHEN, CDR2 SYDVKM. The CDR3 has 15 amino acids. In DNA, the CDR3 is TGTGCCAGCACCCCCCCACGACAGGGGCAAGGCGAGCAGTACTTC. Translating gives CASTPPRQGQGEQYF.

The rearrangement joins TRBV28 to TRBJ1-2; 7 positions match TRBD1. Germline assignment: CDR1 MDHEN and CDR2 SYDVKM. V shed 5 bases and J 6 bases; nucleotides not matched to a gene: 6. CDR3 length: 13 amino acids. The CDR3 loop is CASSTTGSNGYTF. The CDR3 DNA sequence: TGTGCCAGCAGTACGACAGGGTCCAATGGCTACACCTTC.